The 3 T cell receptor beta chains below all came from one sample that was sequenced in a study of shared clonotypes between healthy human individuals. TCRdb keeps only in-frame clones here, not all; method: immunoSEQ multiplex PCR. Counted here are more than 2 million clones, roughly 96% occurring once; the ten biggest clones make up 0.1% to 0.15%. Sequencing was performed on naive CD4+ T cells sorted from blood. Described subset: CD45RA+ positively selected. The receptors derive from a young man in good health.

The gene calls are TRBV4-1 and TRBJ2-3; tentatively, D is TRBD1 or TRBD2 (5 bases each). V was trimmed by 8 bases and J by 2 bases, leaving 14 bases between them. CDR1 is MGHRA and CDR2 is YSYEKL in the germline V gene. This CDR3 is built from 14 residues. Here the CDR3 reads CASRPRGDTDTQYF. CDR3 bases: TGCGCCAGCCGTCCGAGAGGGGACACAGATACGCAGTATTTT.

The rearrangement links TRBV6-4 to TRBJ1-6; D remains unclear. CDR1 and CDR2 from the germline V gene are MRHNA and SNTAGT. The CDR3 has 11 residues. The ends were cut back, 0 bases at V and 16 bases at J, with 7 bases in the middle. The CDR3, as DNA: TGTGCCAGCAGTGACTCGAGTAGGCTCCACTTT. It yields the protein CASSDSSRLHF.

The chain joins TRBV7-2 to TRBJ1-1, with 10 bases aligning to TRBD1. The CDR3 runs 15 residues. Germline values: CDR1 SGHTA, CDR2 FQGNSA. J lost 11 bases, V lost 4 bases, and 13 bases had no gene match. CDR3 sequence (DNA): TGTGCCAGCAGCTGGGTCGGGACAGGGGTAGATTGGGCTTTCTTT. This encodes CASSWVGTGVDWAFF.